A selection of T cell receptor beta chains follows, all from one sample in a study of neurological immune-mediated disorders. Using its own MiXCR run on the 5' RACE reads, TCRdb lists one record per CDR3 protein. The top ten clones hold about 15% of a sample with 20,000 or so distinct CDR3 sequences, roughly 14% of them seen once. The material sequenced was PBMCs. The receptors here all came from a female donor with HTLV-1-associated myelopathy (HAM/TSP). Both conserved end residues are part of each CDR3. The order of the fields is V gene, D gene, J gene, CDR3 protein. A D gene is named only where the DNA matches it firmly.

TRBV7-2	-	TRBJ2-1	CASSILGNEQFF
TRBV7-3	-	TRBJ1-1	CASSQGPNTEAFF
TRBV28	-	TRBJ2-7	CASSLKGTSYEQYF
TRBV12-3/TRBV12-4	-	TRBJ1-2	CASSFGGGYGYTF
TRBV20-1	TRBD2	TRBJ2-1	CSAIPSGGAGPYNEQFF
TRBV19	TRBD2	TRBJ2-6	CASSIRTSGYSGANVLTF
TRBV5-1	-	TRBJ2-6	CASSLQGPEANVLTF
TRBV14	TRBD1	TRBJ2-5	CASSPNSGTGGRETQYF
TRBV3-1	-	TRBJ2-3	CASSQGNRAFTDTQYF
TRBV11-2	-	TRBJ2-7	CASSPDTFSSYEQYF
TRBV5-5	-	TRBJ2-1	CASSSRLGTPYNEQFF
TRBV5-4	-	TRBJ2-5	CASSFGPEETQYF
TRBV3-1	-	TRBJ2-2	CASSQPGGHTGELFF
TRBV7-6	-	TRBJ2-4	CASSFYICSARGTGLNIQYF
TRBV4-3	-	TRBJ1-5	CASSQDLSLPQHF
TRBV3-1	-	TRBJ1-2	CASSQGLGANYGYTF
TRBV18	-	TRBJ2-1	CASSLGPDNEQFF
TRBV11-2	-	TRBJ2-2	CASSFYICSARGQGPGELFF
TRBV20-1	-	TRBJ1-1	CSARDVTEAFF
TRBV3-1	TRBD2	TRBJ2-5	CASSQGVWGGSTFQETQYF
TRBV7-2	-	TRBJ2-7	CASSLGGQWHF
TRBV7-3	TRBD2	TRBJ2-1	CASSLLAGGYNEQFF
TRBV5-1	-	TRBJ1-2	CASRPKAGAHGYTF
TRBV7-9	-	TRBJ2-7	CASSQNRVGEHYF
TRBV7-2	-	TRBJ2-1	CASSLVPAASGPEQFF
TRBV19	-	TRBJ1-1	CASKENTEAFF
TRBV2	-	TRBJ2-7	CASSEALAPLGEQYF
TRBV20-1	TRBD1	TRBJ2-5	CSAPDRAETQYF
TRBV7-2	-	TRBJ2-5	CASSLSSSPQAQYF
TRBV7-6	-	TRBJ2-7	CASSLEPRHEQYF
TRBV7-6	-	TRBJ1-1	CASSGGTEAFF
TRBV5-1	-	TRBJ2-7	CASRAGLSYEQYF
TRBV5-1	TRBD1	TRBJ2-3	CASSVGTGGLDTQYF
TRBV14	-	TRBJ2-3	CASIQAQGGLDTQYF
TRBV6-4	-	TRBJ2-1	CASSVWGDGNEQFF
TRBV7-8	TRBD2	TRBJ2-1	CASSLARGGPSYNEQFF
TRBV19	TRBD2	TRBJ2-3	CASTRDYSTDTQYF
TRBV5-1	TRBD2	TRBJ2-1	CASSLAALGLAGVRYNEQFF
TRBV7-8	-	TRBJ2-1	CASSVRVNEQFF
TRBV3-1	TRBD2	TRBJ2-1	CASMPGLAVNEQFF
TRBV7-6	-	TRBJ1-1	CASSVGGSTEAFF